This TCR beta chain was identified during a study of T cells in Graves' hyperthyroidism and ophthalmopathy. Amplification of TCR beta CDR3 regions used RNA as the template. Carried out on the TCR CDR3, a first-round RT-PCR used the HTBI primer set. Using its own MiXCR run on the multiplex PCR reads, TCRdb lists one record per CDR3 protein. The table lists about 570,000 distinct CDR3 sequences, 40% to 55% of them singletons. The CDR3 has 14 residues. V shed 1 base and J 6 bases; nucleotides not matched to a gene: 5. The germline gives CDR1 SGHTS, CDR2 YDEGEE. Regarding the study as a whole: Model output signaled ophthalmopathy a median around 5.9 months ahead of onset. Most clonotypes that expanded in the thyroid above 0.001 also showed up in blood.

In making diagnoses, clinical symptoms, serum thyroxine and TRAb, thyroid ultrasound and orbital computed tomography were all used. This clonotype was seen repeatedly, ten times or more. Its antigen is still unknown. The sequence came from an adult woman with Graves' disease, either hyperthyroidism or ophthalmopathy (not recorded which). The genes are TRBV5-8 and TRBJ1-1, with TRBD1 matching over 8 bases. What was sequenced was peripheral blood or thyroid tissue (not recorded which). DNA for the CDR3: TGTGCCAGCAGCTTGAGCGCAGGGGGCGCTGAAGCTTTCTTT. It is translated as CASSLSAGGAEAFF.